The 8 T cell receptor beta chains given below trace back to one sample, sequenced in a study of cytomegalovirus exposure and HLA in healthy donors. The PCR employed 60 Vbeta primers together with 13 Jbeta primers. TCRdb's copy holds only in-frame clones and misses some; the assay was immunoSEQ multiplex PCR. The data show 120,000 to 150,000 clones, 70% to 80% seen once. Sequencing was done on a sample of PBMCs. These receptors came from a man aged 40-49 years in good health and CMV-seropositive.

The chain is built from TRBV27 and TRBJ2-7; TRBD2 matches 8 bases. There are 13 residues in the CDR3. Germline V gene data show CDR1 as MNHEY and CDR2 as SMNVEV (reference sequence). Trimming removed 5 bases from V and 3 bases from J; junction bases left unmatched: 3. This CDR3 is CASSPREGYEQYF. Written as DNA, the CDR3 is TGTGCCAGCAGTCCACGGGAGGGCTACGAGCAGTACTTC.

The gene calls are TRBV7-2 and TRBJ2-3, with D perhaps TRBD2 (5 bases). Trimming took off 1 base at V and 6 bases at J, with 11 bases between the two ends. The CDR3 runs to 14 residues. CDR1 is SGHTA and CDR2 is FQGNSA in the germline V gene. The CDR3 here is CASSLVLAPDTQYF. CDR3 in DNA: TGTGCCAGCAGCTTAGTTCTAGCTCCCGATACGCAGTATTTT. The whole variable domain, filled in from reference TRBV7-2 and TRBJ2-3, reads GAGVSQSPSNKVTEKGKDVELRCDPISGHTALYWYRQSLGQGLEFLIYFQGNSAPDKSGLPSDRFSAERTGGSVSTLTIQRTQQEDSAVYLCASSLVLAPDTQYFGPGTRLTVL.

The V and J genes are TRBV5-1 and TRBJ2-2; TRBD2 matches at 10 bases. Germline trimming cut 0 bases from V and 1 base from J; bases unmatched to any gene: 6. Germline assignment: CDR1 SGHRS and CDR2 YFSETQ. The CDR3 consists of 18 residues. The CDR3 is CASSLGVGLAVNTGELFF. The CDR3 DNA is TGCGCCAGCAGCTTGGGGGTCGGACTAGCGGTGAACACCGGGGAGCTGTTTTTT.

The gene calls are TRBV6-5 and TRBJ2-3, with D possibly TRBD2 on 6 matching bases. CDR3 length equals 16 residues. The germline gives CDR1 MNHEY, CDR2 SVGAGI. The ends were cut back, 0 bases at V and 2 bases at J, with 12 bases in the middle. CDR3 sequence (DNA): TGTGCCAGCAGTTACTCGAACCTAGCGCCCACAGATACGCAGTATTTT. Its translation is CASSYSNLAPTDTQYF.

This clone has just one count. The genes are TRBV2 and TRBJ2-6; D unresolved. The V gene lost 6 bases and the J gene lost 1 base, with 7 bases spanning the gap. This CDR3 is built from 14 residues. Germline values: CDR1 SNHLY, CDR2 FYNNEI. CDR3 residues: CASRSGSGANVLTF. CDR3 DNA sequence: TGTGCCAGCAGGAGTGGTTCTGGGGCCAACGTCCTGACTTTC. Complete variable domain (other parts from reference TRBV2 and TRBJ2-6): EPEVTQTPSHQVTQMGQEVILRCVPISNHLYFYWYRQILGQKVEFLVSFYNNEISEKSEIFDDQFSVERPDGSNFTLKIRSTKLEDSAMYFCASRSGSGANVLTFGAGSRLTVL.

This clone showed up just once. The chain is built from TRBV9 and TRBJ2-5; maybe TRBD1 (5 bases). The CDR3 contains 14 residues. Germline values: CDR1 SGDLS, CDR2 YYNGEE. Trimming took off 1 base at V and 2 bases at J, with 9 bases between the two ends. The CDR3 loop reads CASSVQGIQETQYF. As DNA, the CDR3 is TGTGCCAGCAGCGTACAGGGAATTCAAGAGACCCAGTACTTC. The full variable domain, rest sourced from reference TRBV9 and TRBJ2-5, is DSGVTQTPKHLITATGQRVTLRCSPRSGDLSVYWYQQSLDQGLQFLIQYYNGEERAKGNILERFSAQQFPDLHSELNLSSLELGDSALYFCASSVQGIQETQYFGPGTRLLVL.

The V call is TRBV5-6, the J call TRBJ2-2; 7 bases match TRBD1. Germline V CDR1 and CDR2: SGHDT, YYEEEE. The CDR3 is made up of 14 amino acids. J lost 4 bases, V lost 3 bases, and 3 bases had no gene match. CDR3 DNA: TGTGCCAGCAGCTGGCGACAGGGCACCGGGGAGCTGTTTTTT. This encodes CASSWRQGTGELFF.

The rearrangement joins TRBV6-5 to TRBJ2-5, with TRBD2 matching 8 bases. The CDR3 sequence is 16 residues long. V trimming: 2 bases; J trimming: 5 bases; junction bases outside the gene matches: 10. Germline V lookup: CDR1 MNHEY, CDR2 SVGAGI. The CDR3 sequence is CASSYQPLAGYETQYF. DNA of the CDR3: TGTGCCAGCAGTTACCAACCCCTAGCGGGCTATGAGACCCAGTACTTC.